This T cell receptor (beta chain) was observed in a study of cytomegalovirus exposure and HLA in healthy donors. With 60 Vbeta and 13 Jbeta primers, the PCR was carried out. The data were produced by immunoSEQ multiplex PCR, yet TCRdb's version contains in-frame clones alone and is incomplete. The sample lists around 39,000 clones, 70% to 80% occurring once. Germline lookup yields CDR1 MNHEY and CDR2 SMNVEV (reference sequence). Trimming removed 4 bases from V and 7 bases from J; junction bases left unmatched: 11. The CDR3 is 16 amino acids. Findings and caveats of the study: High sensitivity and specificity were reportedly achieved when the classifier diagnosed cytomegalovirus status.

This clone was seen just once. What it binds is not known. The source material was PBMCs. The sequence derives from a young man in good health and CMV-seronegative. V gene TRBV27 combines with J gene TRBJ2-4; TRBD1 agrees at 9 bases. CDR3 region: CASSSDRGSGGNIQYF. CDR3 sequence (DNA): TGTGCCAGCAGTTCCGACAGGGGGAGCGGAGGCAACATTCAGTACTTC.